Here is one TCR beta chain with its context. Its cognate antigen is unknown. The data belong to a study of vaccination effects on CD4 cells after COVID-19. After removal of 0 bases from V and 9 bases from J, the junction contained 9 bases not matched to a gene. Germline V gene lookup returns CDR1 SGHRS and CDR2 YFSETQ. The CDR3 contains 15 residues. Sequencing followed a ViraFEST assay step that expanded antigen-specific CD4+ T cells with viral peptide pools. Culturing for 9 to 10 days preceded CD4+ T cell isolation. Vaccine recipients lacked prior SARS-CoV-2 infection and had negative nucleocapsid antibodies. Profiling relied on immunoSEQ multiplex PCR, and the TCRdb table lists in-frame clones only, not all of them. The table shows approximately 40,000 clones, with roughly 70% occurring only once.

This sequence originates from a human donor who received a COVID-19 vaccine. The genes are TRBV5-1 and TRBJ1-2, with TRBD1 matching over 9 bases. Material: CD4+ T cells from PBMCs cultured with SARS-CoV-2 spike peptides, obtained before COVID-19 vaccination. CDR3 in amino acids: CASSLVDRGRIRYTF. CDR3 DNA: TGCGCCAGCAGCTTGGTCGACAGGGGGAGGATTCGCTACACCTTC.